This T cell receptor beta chain was captured by sequencing in a study of blood T cell repertoires in COVID-19. At the level of the study: Specimens from acute and convalescent COVID-19 originated in the United States, Italy and Spain. T cells, B-cell-depleted T cells, or PBMCs provided the cDNA or gDNA that served as material.

Original processing methods: Reference gene primers were amplified, and this amplification served to estimate nucleated cell counts. The data were produced by immunoSEQ multiplex PCR, yet TCRdb's version contains in-frame clones alone and is incomplete. V, J and clone size are those of that table, while D and trimming were read from the DNA. The sample lists some 150,000 clones, roughly 89% occurring once. V was cut by 3 bases and J by 0 bases, with 7 bases left in between. This CDR3 comprises 14 residues. Germline CDR1 reads MNHEY; CDR2 reads SMNVEV (reference sequence). The chain employs TRBV27 and TRBJ2-3, with D possibly TRBD2 on 5 matching bases. What was sequenced was peripheral blood. The receptor comes from a woman between 45 and 65 years old with active or convalescent COVID-19. The CDR3 sequence: CASSFTGSTDTQYF. In DNA form, the CDR3 reads TGTGCCAGCAGTTTCACGGGAAGCACAGATACGCAGTATTTT.